This T cell receptor beta chain was profiled in a study of T-cell reconstitution after alpha-beta-depleted transplantation in children. Study-level results: It was reported that alpha-beta T cells came from several hundred expanded graft clones (about two months after transplant).

As concerns this clonotype: What it recognizes is unknown.

Unique molecular identifiers were incorporated during preparation of the TCRbeta library. TCRdb independently ran MiXCR on the PCR reads; one entry per CDR3 protein. The sample records about 200,000 distinct CDR3 sequences, roughly 6.6% being singletons. Germline CDR1 is LGHDT and CDR2 is YNNKEL (reference sequence). The CDR3 runs 16 residues. Trimming shortened V by 3 bases and J by 4 bases, and 15 bases separated the two germline ends. The chain couples TRBV3-1 to TRBJ1-4; D is perhaps TRBD1 (5 bases). Here the sequenced sample was PBMCs, taken before TCRalphabeta/CD19-depleted stem cell transplant. The receptor was isolated from a boy aged 2 to 9 with acute lymphoblastic leukemia, due to receive a stem cell transplant. The CDR3 region has the DNA TGTGCCAGCAGCCAGCATAGGGGAGGCGATAATGAAAAACTGTTTTTT. Its protein product is CASSQHRGGDNEKLFF.